This record looks at one TCR beta chain sequence and its context. Its specific antigen is unknown. Within one base of it there is no much larger clone, and no base qualities were kept. This specimen belongs to a study of CD8 T cells in Susac syndrome (dated by TCRdb to between 2017 and 2020). A note on the overall study: Whether CD8+ T cell activation and differentiation in Susac syndrome was antigen driven was tested using repertoire sequencing.

RNA was extracted with the RNeasy kit and about 0.45 to 1 ug was reverse transcribed using random hexamers. The immunoSEQ multiplex PCR assay, covering 54 Vbeta and 13 Jbeta segments, was used to amplify TCR beta CDR3 regions. To correct PCR amplification bias, a synthetic template baseline was used for both primer optimization and computational correction. The study's processing was this. Reads were annotated to V, D and J genes according to IMGT and were analyzed with immunoSEQ Analyzer, with only productive sequences retained. Clonality was computed as one minus Shannon entropy normalized by log2 of the number of productive unique sequences. For each patient and control, public and private clones were evaluated among the 100 most prevalent clones. Clones were defined as Susac-specific if absent from the healthy and MS cohorts, from over a thousand published viral clones and from other ImmuneACCESS disease sequences. TCRdb reprocessed the public reads (quality trimming at Q25 with fastp, clone calling with MiXCR) and kept in-frame beta chains. Entries are consolidated by CDR3 protein sequence, retaining the most common genes and DNA. These V and J calls rely on TCRdb rather than the paper's analysis. For this sample the table gives 200,000 or so distinct CDR3 sequences, of which 90% to 95% were detected only once. The ten top clones hold around 0.085% of the sample.

General conclusions and limits of the study: The number of individuals in the TCR sequencing and HLA analysis was recognized as being relatively small.

Peripheral blood CD8+ and CD4+ T cells from healthy donors, Susac syndrome patients and multiple sclerosis patients were profiled by high-throughput TCR beta sequencing. The multiple sclerosis controls were treatment-naive patients whose relapsing-remitting disease, either stable or active, fulfilled the revised McDonald criteria. Bulk CD8+ and CD4+ T cells were purified magnetically by negative isolation, whereas CD8+ TEMRA cells were enriched by FACS. Blood was collected in EDTA tubes and processed within 24 hours, with PBMCs isolated through density gradient centrifugation. PBMCs intended for TCR sequencing were cryopreserved in liquid nitrogen and were subsequently thawed in a 37 degrees C water bath. A purity of at least 90% was achieved for sorted or isolated CD4+, CD8+ and CD8+ TEMRA cells. The sequenced material came from CD4+ T cells from PBMCs. The receptor comes from a human donor with multiple sclerosis.

In nucleotides, the sequence is TGCAGTGCTAGCGAGGTTCTGGGCTCCTACAATGAGCAGTTCTTC. This gives the protein CSASEVLGSYNEQFF. The rearranged segments are TRBV20-1 and TRBJ2-1, with the D gene call left open. Including cysteine and phenylalanine, the CDR3 has 15 amino acids. The only DNA kept is the CDR3, 45 bases in frame from the first base. CDR1 and CDR2 (DFQATT, SNEGSKA) derive from the germline V gene (reference sequence). Trimming at the junction amounts to 3 bases on V and 0 bases on J, and the germline ends lie 12 bases apart.